A selection of T cell receptor beta chains follows, all from one sample in a study of cytotoxic CD8 clonotypes in ibrutinib-treated CLL. Sequenced by immunoSEQ multiplex PCR; TCRdb stores in-frame clones only, minus some. The profile shows 110,000 to 150,000 clones, 76% of them singletons. The sequencing used PBMCs, collected after 24 months of ibrutinib treatment. Receptors were obtained from a human donor with chronic lymphocytic leukemia. Both conserved end residues are trimmed from each CDR3. D genes are given only for firm matches. Rows may omit the clone size; those that give it use once, few, many or a size class.

d_call	v_call	clone_size	j_call	cdr3_aa
.	TRBV5-1	.	TRBJ2-7	ASSLGRTPYEQY
.	TRBV5-4	.	TRBJ1-2	ASSPVVGSGDYGYT
TRBD2	TRBV27	.	TRBJ2-4	ASSPIAGGLAKNIQY
TRBD1	TRBV2	few	TRBJ2-7	ASSGQVPYEQY
.	TRBV9	.	TRBJ2-2	ASSVGPLIGELF
.	TRBV6-1	.	TRBJ1-6	ASSAVRGGSPLH
.	TRBV28	.	TRBJ1-2	ASSSTGENYGYT
.	TRBV29-1	.	TRBJ2-5	SVEPVYQETQY
.	TRBV11-1	.	TRBJ2-1	ASSLGTGLTYNEQF
TRBD1	TRBV19	.	TRBJ1-5	ASSRGQVRQPQH
.	TRBV7-2	.	TRBJ1-1	ASSKQRNTEAF
.	TRBV7-2	.	TRBJ1-2	ASSSVGLGNYGYT
.	TRBV5-1	once	TRBJ2-7	ASSPDSLTEQY
.	TRBV5-1	.	TRBJ2-3	ASSSTGTSTDTQY
TRBD2	TRBV4-3	.	TRBJ2-3	ASSPRAAGGGTDTQY
.	TRBV7-9	once	TRBJ2-7	ASSPEYEQY
.	TRBV30	.	TRBJ1-5	AWSVGQPQH
.	TRBV7-3	.	TRBJ2-5	ASSPSVQETQY